This T cell receptor beta chain was retrieved from a study of neoadjuvant anti-PD-1 for oral cavity cancer. Study as a whole: Most patients had three to four biweekly doses of 3 mg/kg nivolumab before resection. Non-progressing patients received a fourth nivolumab dose near day 43, then surgery on days 50-56.

Patients had newly diagnosed, untreated stage II-IVA oral cavity squamous cell carcinoma. From germline, CDR1 is SGHTA and CDR2 FQGNSA. The CDR3 extends over 15 amino acids. With 2 bases removed from V and 0 bases from J, the gap between germline ends came to 7 bases. Two replicates per tumor sample, mostly from around 4.9 ug of genomic DNA. Here immunoSEQ multiplex PCR was the method, and the copy in TCRdb shows in-frame clones only, minus some. This sample carries around 6,100 clones, less than 45% of them seen once, and the ten largest clones take roughly 25%. The receptor's source is a person aged 35-80 years with oral cavity squamous cell carcinoma. The rearrangement joins TRBV7-2 to TRBJ1-4; D uncertain. The sample here was tumor tissue, taken before nivolumab (anti-PD-1) treatment. CDR3 nucleotide sequence: TGTGCCAGCAGCTTAAACCGGGCAACTAATGAAAAACTGTTTTTT. It specifies CASSLNRATNEKLFF.